The rows below give T cell receptor beta chains drawn from one sample of a study of T cell repertoires in cytomegalovirus infection. TCRdb used MiXCR to reprocess the reads, holding one entry per CDR3 protein. The data hold hundreds of thousands of distinct CDR3 sequences, with about 42% observed a single time. Their cognate antigens are unknown. The source material was cultured PBMCs, sampled from culture after CMV antigen stimulation. The receptors come from a human donor in good health (CMV status not recorded). Some clones in this sample may be carry-over from other donors' samples. CDR3s include the opening cysteine and the closing phenylalanine or tryptophan. Fields, in order: CDR3 protein, CDR3 DNA, V gene, J gene, D gene, clone size. D genes are given only for firm matches. A row's size may be missing; if present it is once, few, many or a size class.

CASSFSGTGNTGELFF	TGTGCCAGCAGCTTCTCCGGGACAGGGAACACCGGGGAGCTGTTTTTT	TRBV7-2	TRBJ2-2	TRBD1	few
CASSLGTSNEQFF	TGTGCCAGCAGCTTAGGGACTAGCAATGAGCAGTTCTTC	TRBV7-2	TRBJ2-1	TRBD2	many
CASSYSRRKTDYEQYF	TGTGCCAGCAGTTACTCGCGTCGGAAGACTGACTACGAGCAGTACTTC	TRBV6-2/TRBV6-3	TRBJ2-7	NA	NA
CASSSTFSGGNTGELFF	TGTGCCAGCAGCTCGACTTTTAGCGGGGGGAACACCGGGGAGCTGTTTTTT	TRBV11-2	TRBJ2-2	TRBD2	NA
CASSREVGETQYF	TGTGCCAGCAGCCGGGAGGTGGGAGAGACCCAGTACTTC	TRBV4-2	TRBJ2-5	NA	few
CSADRDRNTEAFF	TGCAGTGCTGACCGTGACAGGAACACTGAAGCTTTCTTT	TRBV20-1	TRBJ1-1	NA	few
CASSLRLAGGPGTDTQYF	TGCGCCAGCAGCCTTAGACTAGCGGGAGGGCCTGGCACAGATACGCAGTATTTT	TRBV4-3	TRBJ2-3	TRBD2	NA
CAISEGLANYGYTF	TGTGCCATCAGTGAGGGGTTAGCTAACTATGGCTACACCTTC	TRBV10-3	TRBJ1-2	NA	NA
CASSNYRGQETQYF	TGTGCCAGCAGTAACTACAGGGGCCAAGAGACCCAGTACTTC	TRBV27	TRBJ2-5	TRBD1	NA
CASSLRQFNSGNTIYF	TGTGCCAGCAGCTTAAGACAATTCAACTCTGGAAACACCATATATTTT	TRBV7-8	TRBJ1-3	NA	NA
CAWERGESSYNEQFF	TGTGCCTGGGAGAGGGGGGAGAGCTCCTACAATGAGCAGTTCTTC	TRBV30	TRBJ2-1	NA	NA
CASSQEGGDNEQFF	TGCGCCAGCAGCCAAGAAGGAGGTGACAATGAGCAGTTCTTC	TRBV4-1	TRBJ2-1	NA	medium-sized
CASTPGLSPLYNEQFF	TGTGCCAGCACCCCGGGGCTATCTCCCCTTTACAATGAGCAGTTCTTC	TRBV12-3/TRBV12-4	TRBJ2-1	NA	NA
CASRGRGPYNEQFF	TGTGCCAGCAGGGGGCGGGGGCCCTACAATGAGCAGTTCTTC	TRBV6-6	TRBJ2-1	NA	NA
CASSLMKREEQFF	TGTGCCAGCAGCTTAATGAAGAGGGAGGAGCAGTTCTTC	TRBV7-2	TRBJ2-1	NA	many
CASSFNKFNRHEQYF	TGTGCCAGCAGTTTTAATAAGTTCAATCGCCACGAGCAGTACTTC	TRBV27	TRBJ2-7	NA	few
CASSVGGTEAFF	TGTGCCAGCAGCGTCGGGGGTACTGAAGCTTTCTTT	TRBV28	TRBJ1-1	NA	few
CASSLSLVDEQFF	TGTGCCAGCAGCTTATCGCTGGTCGATGAGCAGTTCTTC	TRBV7-2	TRBJ2-1	NA	few
CASSLRMAAEAFF	TGTGCCAGCAGCCTCAGGATGGCGGCTGAAGCTTTCTTT	TRBV11-2	TRBJ1-1	NA	NA
CASSLEQGNSNQPQHF	TGTGCCAGCAGCTTAGAGCAGGGGAATAGCAATCAGCCCCAGCATTTT	TRBV7-2	TRBJ1-5	NA	many
CASSLAPSGSEQFF	TGTGCCAGCAGCTTAGCTCCCTCAGGAAGTGAGCAGTTCTTC	TRBV11-3	TRBJ2-1	NA	few
CATSGRLAETDTQYF	TGTGCCACCAGCGGTAGACTAGCGGAAACAGATACGCAGTATTTT	TRBV15	TRBJ2-3	TRBD2	once
CASTDYPSGANVLTF	TGTGCCAGCACCGACTACCCGTCTGGGGCCAACGTCCTGACTTTC	TRBV6-2/TRBV6-3	TRBJ2-6	NA	few
CASSLSPRASYNEQFF	TGTGCCAGCAGCTTAAGCCCCCGGGCTTCCTACAATGAGCAGTTCTTC	TRBV7-2	TRBJ2-1	NA	NA
CASSPPQGYEQFF	TGTGCCAGCAGTCCCCCTCAGGGATACGAGCAGTTCTTC	TRBV28	TRBJ2-1	NA	NA
CASSLTTGLGLEAFF	TGTGCCAGCAGTTTAACGACAGGTCTAGGTCTTGAAGCTTTCTTT	TRBV28	TRBJ1-1	NA	NA
CASSATGLWDGYTF	TGTGCCAGCAGTGCGACCGGGCTCTGGGATGGCTACACCTTC	TRBV6-6	TRBJ1-2	NA	NA
CASSPQGDGYTF	TGTGCCAGCAGCCCGCAGGGGGATGGCTACACCTTC	TRBV7-2	TRBJ1-2	TRBD1	many
CASSPGPYEQETQYF	TGTGCCAGCAGCCCTGGTCCATACGAACAAGAGACCCAGTACTTC	TRBV7-2	TRBJ2-5	NA	few
CASSPGQPTDTQYF	TGTGCCAGCAGCCCAGGACAGCCCACAGATACGCAGTATTTT	TRBV5-6	TRBJ2-3	NA	NA
CAWSAPGQGASYEQYF	TGTGCCTGGAGTGCCCCCGGACAGGGGGCCTCCTACGAGCAGTACTTC	TRBV30	TRBJ2-7	TRBD1	NA
CASTTLGGAHEQYF	TGTGCCAGCACCACCCTCGGGGGGGCTCACGAGCAGTACTTC	TRBV7-6	TRBJ2-7	TRBD2	NA
CASSWTAYQPQHF	TGTGCCAGCAGTTGGACAGCTTATCAGCCCCAGCATTTT	TRBV12-3/TRBV12-4	TRBJ1-5	NA	few
CSASNRAFPYEQYF	TGCAGTGCTAGTAACAGGGCATTCCCCTACGAGCAGTACTTC	TRBV20-1	TRBJ2-7	NA	few
CSAKPYQETQYF	TGCAGTGCTAAACCGTATCAAGAGACCCAGTACTTC	TRBV20-1	TRBJ2-5	NA	NA
CASRPDSSYEQYF	TGTGCCAGCAGACCCGACAGCTCCTACGAGCAGTACTTC	TRBV7-8	TRBJ2-7	NA	NA
CASLGDLETQYF	TGTGCCAGCCTCGGTGATTTGGAGACCCAGTACTTC	TRBV3-1	TRBJ2-5	NA	few